This TCR beta chain is from a study of shared clonotypes between healthy human individuals. Only CD45RO-negative cells positively selected for CCR7 counted as naive CD8 cells, so terminally differentiated effector memory CD45RA+ cells were excluded. Once extracted for a subset, genomic DNA was divided evenly among several immunoSEQ plates. The table came from immunoSEQ multiplex PCR; TCRdb's copy has only in-frame clones and leaves some out. The sample includes approximately 650,000 clones, just under 97% of them seen just once. Regarding this clone: Its antigen is still unknown.

Study findings and constraints: Clonotype sharing across four donors was observed for about 5.2% of naive CD4 clonotypes.

The CDR3 loop spans 15 amino acids. Trimming cost V 4 bases and J 7 bases; bases outside gene matches: 12. The V gene's germline CDR1 is SEHNR and CDR2 FQNEAQ (reference sequence). The rearrangement links TRBV7-9 to TRBJ2-7; TRBD2 matches at 8 bases. The TCR was taken from a woman aged 25 to 39 in good health. Sequences were obtained from naive CD8+ T cells sorted from blood. The CDR3 coding sequence is TGTGCCAGCAGCTCCGGGAGGGCCTCGGGATGGGAGCAGTACTTC. Its translation is CASSSGRASGWEQYF.